The sequence of this T cell receptor beta chain was determined in a study of shared clonotypes between healthy human individuals. Findings of the study overall: Among donors, clonotype sharing was expected to be affected by sequencing depth.

Libraries were prepared by immunoSEQ multiplex PCR; TCRdb keeps only in-frame clonotypes and omits some of them. The sample has about 2 million clones; 95% are singletons. As for this clone: What it recognizes is unknown.

Germline V gene data show CDR1 as SGDLS and CDR2 as YYNGEE. Trimming cost V 1 base and J 11 bases; bases outside gene matches: 17. The CDR3 runs 17 residues. Each of the donors was a healthy adult who was HIV-negative and had not had a recent acute infection or vaccination. Every one of the donors was a Caucasian adult that lived in Nashville, Tennessee. The V gene is TRBV9, the J gene TRBJ2-7; 11 nucleotides match TRBD2. The TCR was taken from a young man in good health. The sample was naive CD4+ T cells sorted from blood. This sample's subset: CD45RA+ positively selected. The CDR3 DNA follows: TGTGCCAGCAGCGTACGCACCGCTACTAGCGGGAGAGGGGGAAAGTACTTC. Its protein is CASSVRTATSGRGGKYF. Looking up the rest from reference TRBV9 and TRBJ2-7 gives the full variable domain: DSGVTQTPKHLITATGQRVTLRCSPRSGDLSVYWYQQSLDQGLQFLIQYYNGEERAKGNILERFSAQQFPDLHSELNLSSLELGDSALYFCASSVRTATSGRGGKYFGPGTRLTVT.